Below, one T cell receptor beta chain is given with its context. Per the original methods: The assay estimated nucleated cells by amplifying reference gene primers. Profiled with immunoSEQ multiplex PCR; TCRdb holds only in-frame clones, not every one. V and J calls and clone size are those listed in that table; D and trimming were worked out from the DNA. The sample yields some 210,000 clones, roughly 84% seen once. This entry is derived from a study of blood T cell repertoires in COVID-19. Study details: The samples span acute and convalescent COVID-19 from the United States, Italy and Spain. Sources were T cells, B-cell-depleted T cells, or PBMCs; the material itself was cDNA or gDNA.

V lost 2 bases to trimming and J lost 6 bases; unmatched junction nucleotides: 10. There are 16 residues in the CDR3. Germline assignment: CDR1 SGHTA and CDR2 FQGNSA. The receptor comes from a human donor in a cohort sampled during active COVID-19. The chain combines TRBV7-2 with TRBJ1-2; TRBD1 matches at 9 bases. Sequencing input: peripheral blood. The CDR3 DNA sequence: TGTGCCAGCAGCTTAAGGTGGTTGGGACAGGGAGATGGCTACACCTTC. Translation gives CASSLRWLGQGDGYTF.